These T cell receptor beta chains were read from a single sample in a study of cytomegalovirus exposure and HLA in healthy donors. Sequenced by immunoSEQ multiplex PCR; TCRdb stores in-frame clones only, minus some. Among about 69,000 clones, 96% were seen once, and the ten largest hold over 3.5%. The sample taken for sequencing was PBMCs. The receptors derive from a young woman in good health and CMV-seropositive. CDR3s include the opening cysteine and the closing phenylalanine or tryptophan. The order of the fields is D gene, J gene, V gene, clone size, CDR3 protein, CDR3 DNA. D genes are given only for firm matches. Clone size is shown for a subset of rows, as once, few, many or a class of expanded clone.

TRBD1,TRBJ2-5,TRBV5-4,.,CASSLVDRVETQYF,TGTGCCAGCAGCTTGGTGGACAGGGTTGAGACCCAGTACTTC
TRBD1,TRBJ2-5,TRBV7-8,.,CASSLERQGDETQYF,TGTGCCAGCAGCTTAGAACGCCAGGGGGACGAGACCCAGTACTTC
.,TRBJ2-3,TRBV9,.,CASSVSDPPATAQYF,TGTGCCAGCAGCGTATCCGACCCCCCAGCGACAGCGCAGTATTTT
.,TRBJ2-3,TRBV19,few,CASSISLRTDTQYF,TGTGCCAGTAGTATATCCCTTCGCACAGATACGCAGTATTTT
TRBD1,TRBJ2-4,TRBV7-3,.,CASSLRQGIAKNIQYF,TGTGCCAGCAGCTTACGACAGGGAATAGCCAAAAACATTCAGTACTTC
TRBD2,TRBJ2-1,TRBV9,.,CASSVGSGRALGEQFF,TGTGCCAGCAGCGTAGGTAGCGGGAGGGCTCTAGGTGAGCAGTTCTTC
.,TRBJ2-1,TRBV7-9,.,CASSPAANNKQFF,TGTGCCAGCAGCCCGGCGGCAAACAATAAGCAGTTCTTC
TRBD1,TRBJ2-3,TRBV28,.,CASSLVQGAQYF,TGTGCCAGCAGTTTAGTCCAGGGGGCGCAGTATTTT
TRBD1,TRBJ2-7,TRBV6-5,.,CASSRPGQGYEQYF,TGTGCCAGCAGCCGCCCGGGACAGGGATACGAGCAGTACTTC
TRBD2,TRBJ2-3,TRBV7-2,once,CASSLGLAGGRADTQYF,TGTGCCAGCAGCTTAGGGCTAGCGGGAGGGCGAGCAGATACGCAGTATTTT
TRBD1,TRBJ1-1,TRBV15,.,CATSRGSGGMRTEAFF,TGTGCCACCAGCAGAGGGTCAGGGGGCATGAGGACTGAAGCTTTCTTT
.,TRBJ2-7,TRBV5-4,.,CASSSGLSAYEQYF,TGTGCCAGCAGCTCGGGACTGTCAGCCTACGAGCAGTACTTC
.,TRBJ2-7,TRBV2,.,CASSEWETYEQYF,TGTGCCAGCAGTGAATGGGAGACCTACGAGCAGTACTTC
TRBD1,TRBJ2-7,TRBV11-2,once,CASSLSWDRGYEQYF,TGTGCCAGCAGCTTAAGTTGGGACAGGGGTTACGAGCAGTACTTC
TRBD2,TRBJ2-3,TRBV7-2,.,CASSSLAGGGTDTQYF,TGTGCCAGCAGCTCTTTAGCGGGAGGCGGCACAGATACGCAGTATTTT
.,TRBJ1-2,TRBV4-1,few,CASSQAGGGYGYTF,TGCGCCAGCAGCCAAGCGGGAGGAGGGTATGGCTACACCTTC
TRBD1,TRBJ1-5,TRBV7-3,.,CASSLTLRDRENQPQHF,TGTGCCAGCAGCTTAACGTTGAGGGACAGGGAGAATCAGCCCCAGCATTTT
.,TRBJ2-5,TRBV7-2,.,CASSPHGQGETQYF,TGTGCCAGCAGCCCGCATGGTCAGGGAGAGACCCAGTACTTC
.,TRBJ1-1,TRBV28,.,CASSPETEAFF,TGTGCCAGCAGCCCAGAAACTGAAGCTTTCTTT
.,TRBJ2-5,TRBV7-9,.,CASTQWGEETQYF,TGTGCCAGCACCCAATGGGGGGAAGAGACCCAGTACTTC
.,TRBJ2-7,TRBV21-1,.,CASSKTGPGRAYGDEQYF,TGTGCCAGCAGCAAAACGGGCCCGGGGAGGGCATATGGCGACGAGCAGTACTTC
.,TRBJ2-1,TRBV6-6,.,CASSYFSSLSYNEQFF,TGTGCCAGCAGTTACTTTAGTTCGCTTTCCTACAATGAGCAGTTCTTC
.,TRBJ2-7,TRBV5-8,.,CASSLAIRGDYEQYF,TGTGCCAGCAGCTTGGCCATACGCGGGGACTACGAGCAGTACTTC
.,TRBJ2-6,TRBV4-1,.,CASSQDRTGITGANVLTF,TGCGCCAGCAGCCAAGATCGAACGGGGATAACTGGGGCCAACGTCCTGACTTTC
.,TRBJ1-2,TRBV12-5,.,CASGLTGRNGYTF,TGTGCTAGTGGTTTGACAGGGCGGAATGGCTACACCTTC
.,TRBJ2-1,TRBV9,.,CASSLNLARENEQFF,TGTGCCAGCAGCCTAAACCTAGCAAGGGAAAATGAGCAGTTCTTC
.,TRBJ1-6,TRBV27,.,CASSGRDTPSNSPLHF,TGTGCCAGCAGTGGCCGGGACACCCCTTCGAATTCACCCCTCCACTTT
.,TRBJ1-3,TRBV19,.,CASSIWASGNTIYF,TGTGCCAGTAGTATATGGGCCTCTGGAAACACCATATATTTT
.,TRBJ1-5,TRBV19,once,CASSSATTGNQPQHF,TGTGCCAGTAGTTCAGCCACGACAGGAAATCAGCCCCAGCATTTT
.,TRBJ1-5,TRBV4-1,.,CASSQGVRGQPQHF,TGCGCCAGCAGCCAAGGGGTCCGAGGTCAGCCCCAGCATTTT
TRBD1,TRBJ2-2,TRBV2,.,CASSTPGTGGRELFF,TGTGCCAGCAGTACTCCCGGGACAGGGGGAAGGGAGCTGTTTTTT
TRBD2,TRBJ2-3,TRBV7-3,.,CASSPGTSGGVDTQYF,TGTGCCAGCAGCCCCGGGACTAGCGGGGGAGTAGATACGCAGTATTTT
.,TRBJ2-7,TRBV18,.,CASSPSQGGHEQYF,TGTGCCAGCTCACCATCACAGGGAGGGCACGAGCAGTACTTC
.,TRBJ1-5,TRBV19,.,CASRSGAGDQPQHF,TGTGCCAGTAGATCAGGGGCGGGGGATCAGCCCCAGCATTTT
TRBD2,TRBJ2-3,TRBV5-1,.,CASSLGLAEASDTQYF,TGCGCCAGCAGCTTGGGACTAGCGGAGGCTTCAGATACGCAGTATTTT